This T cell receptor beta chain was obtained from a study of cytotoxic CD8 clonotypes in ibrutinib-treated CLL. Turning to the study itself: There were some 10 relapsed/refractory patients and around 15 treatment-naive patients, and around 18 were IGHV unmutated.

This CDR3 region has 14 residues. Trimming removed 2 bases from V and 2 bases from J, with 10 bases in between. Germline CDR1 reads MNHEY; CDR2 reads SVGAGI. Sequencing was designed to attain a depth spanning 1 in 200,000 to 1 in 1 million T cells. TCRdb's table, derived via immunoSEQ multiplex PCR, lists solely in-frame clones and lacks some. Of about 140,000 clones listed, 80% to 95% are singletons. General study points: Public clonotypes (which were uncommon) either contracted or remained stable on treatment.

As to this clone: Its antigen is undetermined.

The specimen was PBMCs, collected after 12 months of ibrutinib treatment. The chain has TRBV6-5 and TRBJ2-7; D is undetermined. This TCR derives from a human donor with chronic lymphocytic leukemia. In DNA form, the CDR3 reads TGTGCCAGCAGTTACGGGGATCCTCCCTACGAGCAGTACTTC. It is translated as CASSYGDPPYEQYF.